A selection of T cell receptor beta chains follows, all from one sample in a study of somatic mutations in cytotoxic T cells in rheumatoid arthritis. Profiling relied on immunoSEQ multiplex PCR, and the TCRdb table lists in-frame clones only, not all of them. The sample has some 30,000 clones; more than 85% are singletons. The sequenced material came from CD8+ T cells sorted from blood. All receptors derive from an adult with rheumatoid arthritis. Both conserved end residues are part of each CDR3. D genes are given only for firm matches. Expanded clones are given a class, and other clones once, few, many or no size at all.

TRBD1 TRBJ1-2 NA TRBV4-1 TGCGCCAGCAGCTATGGAGCCGGGACAGGGGAGGGCTACACCTTC CASSYGAGTGEGYTF
NA TRBJ2-2 NA TRBV7-6 TGTGCCAGCAGCTTAGATCAGGGGTTGAACACCGGGGAGCTGTTTTTT CASSLDQGLNTGELFF
NA TRBJ2-3 NA TRBV27 TGTGCCAGCAGTTTATCTAGCCCGGGACTTCTCCCAGATACGCAGTATTTT CASSLSSPGLLPDTQYF
NA TRBJ1-5 once TRBV5-4 TGTGCCAGCAGCTTGGGTACGGGGGCCAATCAGCCCCAGCATTTT CASSLGTGANQPQHF
TRBD2 TRBJ2-1 once TRBV7-3 TGTGCCAGCAGCTCTCGACTAGCGGGGGACTACAATGAGCAGTTCTTC CASSSRLAGDYNEQFF
TRBD1 TRBJ2-4 NA TRBV7-9 TGTGCCAGCAGCATCTCGGACAGGGCCAAAAACATTCAGTACTTC CASSISDRAKNIQYF
NA TRBJ2-5 NA TRBV11-2 TGTGCCAGCAGCCCCCTTCGAGGGAGCGAGGAGACCCAGTACTTC CASSPLRGSEETQYF
NA TRBJ1-2 once TRBV28 TGTGCCAGCAGTTCCCCTGGGGGGGCCTCGGGTGGCTACACCTTC CASSSPGGASGGYTF
NA TRBJ2-3 NA TRBV7-9 TGTGCCAGCAGCTTACCCCTTGGATCATCTAAAGATACGCAGTATTTT CASSLPLGSSKDTQYF
NA TRBJ2-5 once TRBV28 TGTGCCAGCAGTTTAGTCTCTGTACGCGGAGAGACCCAGTACTTC CASSLVSVRGETQYF
NA TRBJ2-7 NA TRBV4-1 TGCGCCAGCAGCCAAGAGCCTACCTACGAGCAGTACTTC CASSQEPTYEQYF
NA TRBJ1-3 few TRBV7-9 TGTGCCAGCAGCTTAGCGCCGGAAATCTCTGGAAACACCATATATTTT CASSLAPEISGNTIYF
NA TRBJ2-7 NA TRBV28 TGTGCCCCTTCCCCCTGGGGGTCCTACGAGCAGTACTTC CAPSPWGSYEQYF
TRBD1 TRBJ2-7 NA TRBV28 TGTGCCAGCAGCACGGGACAGGGCTACGAGCAGTACTTC CASSTGQGYEQYF
NA TRBJ2-1 NA TRBV7-9 TGTGCCAGCAGCTTCTCTTCATCGATAAGTTGGTATGAGCAGTTCTTC CASSFSSSISWYEQFF
TRBD1 TRBJ2-7 NA TRBV7-9 TGTGCCAGCAGCTCACCGGGACAGGGTCCTTACGAGCAGTACTTC CASSSPGQGPYEQYF
NA TRBJ1-4 NA TRBV2 TGTGCCAGCAGTGAAGCCCCTTGGGACCTAGTGGATGAAAAACTGTTTTTT CASSEAPWDLVDEKLFF
NA TRBJ2-2 NA TRBV28 TGTGCCAGCAGTCGGGGCCCCTTGAGAGGGGGCACCGGGGAGCTGTTTTTT CASSRGPLRGGTGELFF
NA TRBJ2-5 NA TRBV27 TGTGCCAGCAGCTCCGGGGTAAACCAAGAGACCCAGTACTTC CASSSGVNQETQYF
TRBD1 TRBJ1-2 once TRBV7-9 TGTGCCAGCAGCCTCGGGACAGGTGCCTCGAATGGCTACACCTTC CASSLGTGASNGYTF
NA TRBJ2-3 NA TRBV28 TGTGCCAGCAGTGTCCGGACGAGGGATACGCAGTATTTT CASSVRTRDTQYF
NA TRBJ1-6 NA TRBV5-6 TGTGCCAGCAGCTTGATGATTGCAGGAAGAAGCTCCTATAATTCACCCCTCCACTTT CASSLMIAGRSSYNSPLHF
TRBD2 TRBJ2-1 NA TRBV7-3 TGTGCCAGCAGCTCGGAGGGGACTAGCGGGGTAGATCCGCAGTTCTTC CASSSEGTSGVDPQFF
NA TRBJ2-7 once TRBV27 TGTGCCAGCAGTTTGTTAGGGGGTTCCCACGAGCAGTACTTC CASSLLGGSHEQYF
TRBD1 TRBJ1-1 NA TRBV27 TGTGCCAGCAGTAATTGGGACAGGGGTAACACTGAAGCTTTCTTT CASSNWDRGNTEAFF
NA TRBJ1-5 NA TRBV4-1 TGCGCCAGCAGCCAAGATGAGCTCGGGGGTCCCCCTAATCAGCCCCAGCATTTT CASSQDELGGPPNQPQHF
NA TRBJ1-2 NA TRBV27 TGTGCCAGCAGTTATACGGCTAACTATGGCTACACCTTC CASSYTANYGYTF
TRBD1 TRBJ1-2 NA TRBV4-3 TGCGCCAGCAGCCAGGGACAGGGAGTGAACTATGGCTACACCTTC CASSQGQGVNYGYTF
NA TRBJ2-1 NA TRBV5-1 TGCGCCAGCAGCCTGACTCGAGATGAGCAGTTCTTC CASSLTRDEQFF
NA TRBJ2-7 NA TRBV2 TGTGCCAGCAGTGAAAAGGGGTATGCCTACGAGCAGTACTTC CASSEKGYAYEQYF
NA TRBJ1-3 NA TRBV28 TGTGCCAGCAGTTCACAGGGCGACTCTGGAAACACCATATATTTT CASSSQGDSGNTIYF
NA TRBJ2-7 few TRBV6-1 TGTGCCAGCATTATAAGGGGCTACGAGCAGTACTTC CASIIRGYEQYF
NA TRBJ1-4 NA TRBV6-1 TGTGCCAGCAGTGAAGCCGGTCGGCCAGATGAAAAACTGTTTTTT CASSEAGRPDEKLFF
TRBD1 TRBJ1-1 NA TRBV4-1 TGCGCCAGCAGCCAAGGGGGGGGACAGGCTTTTAGTGCCTACACTGAAGCTTTCTTT CASSQGGGQAFSAYTEAFF
NA TRBJ2-1 NA TRBV5-1 TGCGCCAGCAGCTTGCGGCAGGCGGACTACAATGAGCAGTTCTTC CASSLRQADYNEQFF
NA TRBJ2-1 NA TRBV19 TGTGCCAGTATCGGACTGTCTGGGAATGAGCAGTTCTTC CASIGLSGNEQFF
NA TRBJ2-5 NA TRBV2 TGTGCCAGCAGCTCCGAGACCCAGTACTTC CASSSETQYF
NA TRBJ1-3 few TRBV7-9 TGTGCCAGCAGCCCATCCCCCATCTTAGGGGCAAACGATGGAAACACCATATATTTT CASSPSPILGANDGNTIYF
NA TRBJ1-4 NA TRBV9 TGTGCCAGCAGCGTAGACAGGGAAAATGAAAAACTGTTTTTT CASSVDRENEKLFF
NA TRBJ1-4 NA TRBV15 TGTGCCACCAGCAGTGCCAGGGGTAATGAAAAACTGTTTTTT CATSSARGNEKLFF
NA TRBJ2-7 once TRBV19 TGTGCCAGTAGCCCAGCCCCCTCCTACGAGCAGTACTTC CASSPAPSYEQYF
NA TRBJ2-2 NA TRBV7-2 TGTGCCAGCAGCCTAACAGGTTACACCGGGGAGCTGTTTTTT CASSLTGYTGELFF
TRBD1 TRBJ2-2 NA TRBV27 TGTGCCAGCCGTACTCTGGGACAGGCGGACGGGGAGCTGTTTTTT CASRTLGQADGELFF
TRBD2 TRBJ2-1 NA TRBV6-5 TGTGCCAGCAGTTACTCGTCGGGAGGGCCGAATGAGCAGTTCTTC CASSYSSGGPNEQFF
TRBD2 TRBJ2-7 NA TRBV18 TGTGCCAGCTCACCACCGGTGGCGGGAGTGCTCTACGAGCAGTACTTC CASSPPVAGVLYEQYF
NA TRBJ1-2 NA TRBV6-4 TGTGCCAGCAGTGACTCGAATGCGGCAAGGAGGGATGGCTACACCTTC CASSDSNAARRDGYTF
NA TRBJ2-3 NA TRBV5-1 TGCGCCAGCAGCTTATATGGAGCCTCGGCAGATACGCAGTATTTT CASSLYGASADTQYF
NA TRBJ2-2 NA TRBV15 TGTGCCACCAGCAGAGAGTCCGGGAGAGGAACCGGGGAGCTGTTTTTT CATSRESGRGTGELFF